These T cell receptor beta chains were read from a single sample in a study of PD-L1 blockade in urothelial cancer. Sequencing was performed with immunoSEQ multiplex PCR; in TCRdb, only in-frame clones are kept and a portion is missing. Altogether roughly 40,000 clones are present, about 80% being singletons, with the ten largest covering 2.7%. Sample: PBMCs, taken around atezolizumab (anti-PD-L1) treatment. The source of these receptors is a man between 65 and 85 years old with urothelial cancer. CDR3s include the opening cysteine and the closing phenylalanine or tryptophan. A D gene is named only where the DNA matches it firmly. Part of the rows lack a size; the others show once, few, many or a class for expanded clones.

TGCGCCAGCAGCCCGATAGGGACAGGGAGGGAAAAACTGTTTTTT CASSPIGTGREKLFF . TRBD1 TRBJ1-4 TRBV5-1
TGTGCCAGCAGTTTATCGTGGGTCAGGAGCACAGATACGCAGTATTTT CASSLSWVRSTDTQYF . . TRBJ2-3 TRBV27
TGTGCCAGCAGTGAACAAGAGGTCTCTCGCGGGAATGAGCAGTTCTTC CASSEQEVSRGNEQFF . . TRBJ2-1 TRBV2
TGTGCCAGCAGTTTAGCAGCGGGAGTGGATACGCAGTATTTT CASSLAAGVDTQYF once TRBD2 TRBJ2-3 TRBV27
TGTGCCAGCAGTTTAAGACAAGTTATACAGCCCCAGCATTTT CASSLRQVIQPQHF . . TRBJ1-5 TRBV28
TGTGCCAGCAGCTCCCGCGGAGGGGGAGGGCCGGGCAATGAGCAGTTCTTC CASSSRGGGGPGNEQFF . . TRBJ2-1 TRBV5-4
TGTGCCAGCAGCTTAGCGGGGGCCTTGGCTTCCTACGAGCAGTACTTC CASSLAGALASYEQYF . . TRBJ2-7 TRBV7-2
TGTGCCAGCAGCTTAGTTACGTTGAGCACCGGGGAGCTGTTTTTT CASSLVTLSTGELFF . . TRBJ2-2 TRBV5-6
TGCGCCAGCAGCCCCTGGGGGGGAACCGAGCAGTACTTC CASSPWGGTEQYF . TRBD2 TRBJ2-7 TRBV4-1
TGTGCCAGCAGCGTAGCGCAGGTAAACACTGAAGCTTTCTTT CASSVAQVNTEAFF . . TRBJ1-1 TRBV9
TGTGCCAGCAGCTTAGACCCAAACACCGGGGAGCTGTTTTTT CASSLDPNTGELFF . . TRBJ2-2 TRBV11-2
TGTGCCTGGAGTCCCCCACCCGGACTGTTTAACTATGGCTACACCTTC CAWSPPPGLFNYGYTF . . TRBJ1-2 TRBV30
TGTGCCAGCAGTCCCCCCCTGACAGGGGATCAGCCCCAGCATTTT CASSPPLTGDQPQHF . TRBD1 TRBJ1-5 TRBV28
TGTGCCACCAGCAGAGATCGAAGGGGGTCTGGAGAGACCCAGTACTTC CATSRDRRGSGETQYF . . TRBJ2-5 TRBV15
TGTGCCAGCAGCTATTCTATTAACGGGGAAGACGAGCAGTACTTC CASSYSINGEDEQYF . . TRBJ2-7 TRBV7-6
TGTGCCAGCAGCCAAGATTCCAGTGCAAACATTCAGTACTTC CASSQDSSANIQYF once . TRBJ2-4 TRBV4-2
TGTGCCAGCAGCCCATCGACAGGTTCCGGGGCCAACGTCCTGACTTTC CASSPSTGSGANVLTF . . TRBJ2-6 TRBV5-5
TGTGCCAGTAAAGGGGAGGCATACACCGGGGAGCTGTTTTTT CASKGEAYTGELFF . . TRBJ2-2 TRBV19
TGTGCCATCAGTGGTGACAGGGGGAACACTGAAGCTTTCTTT CAISGDRGNTEAFF . TRBD1 TRBJ1-1 TRBV10-3
TGTGCCAGCAGCCCAGGGACAGGCAATACCGGGGAGCTGTTTTTT CASSPGTGNTGELFF . TRBD1 TRBJ2-2 TRBV9
TGTGCCAGCAGTCTAACCTTCAGGGCTAGGAACACTGAAGCTTTCTTT CASSLTFRARNTEAFF . . TRBJ1-1 TRBV27
TGTGCCAGCAGCTTAGAACTAGCGGGGTACAATGAGCAGTTCTTC CASSLELAGYNEQFF few TRBD2 TRBJ2-1 TRBV11-3
TGTGCCAGCAGTTTGTCCGGGTACGAGCAGTACTTC CASSLSGYEQYF . . TRBJ2-7 TRBV28
TGTGCCAGCAACACAGGCGCAGATACGCAGTATTTT CASNTGADTQYF . . TRBJ2-3 TRBV28
TGTGCCACCAGCAGGGTACAGGGGACCGCCGGGGAGCTGTTTTTT CATSRVQGTAGELFF once TRBD1 TRBJ2-2 TRBV15
TGTGCCAGCAGCCAAGGCAGGGAACACACCGGGGAGCTGTTTTTT CASSQGREHTGELFF . . TRBJ2-2 TRBV14
TGTGCCAGCAGTTTAGCGGGAGTCGGCAATGAGCAGTTCTTC CASSLAGVGNEQFF . TRBD2 TRBJ2-1 TRBV27
TGTGCCAGCAGCGCCGGGACAGGATTGGCCACTGAAGCTTTCTTT CASSAGTGLATEAFF once TRBD1 TRBJ1-1 TRBV9
TGTGCCAGCAGGCTAAGGGGGCCTGGGGCCAACGTCCTGACTTTC CASRLRGPGANVLTF . TRBD1 TRBJ2-6 TRBV28
TGTGCCAGCAGTTACGAGACAGGCAATCAGCCCCAGCATTTT CASSYETGNQPQHF . . TRBJ1-5 TRBV6-6
TGTGCCAGCAGCCGAGCCGGGACAGACCGTTTCTCTGGAAACACCATATATTTT CASSRAGTDRFSGNTIYF once TRBD1 TRBJ1-3 TRBV9
TGTGCCAGCAGCTTGGGACAGAACTACGAGCAGTACTTC CASSLGQNYEQYF . . TRBJ2-7 TRBV5-6
TGTGCCAGCAGCCAAGAACTAGCGAGTTTCGATGAGCAGTTCTTC CASSQELASFDEQFF . TRBD2 TRBJ2-1 TRBV4-2
TGTGCCAGCAGCGGGACAGACTCGGGTCGCGGCTACACCTTC CASSGTDSGRGYTF . TRBD1 TRBJ1-2 TRBV6-5
TGCGCCAGCAGCTTGGAGGGACAGGGGCACACCGGGGAGCTGTTTTTT CASSLEGQGHTGELFF . TRBD1 TRBJ2-2 TRBV5-1
TGTGCCAGCAGCTTAGCCGGACAGGGTGGAGGAGGCTACACCTTC CASSLAGQGGGGYTF . TRBD1 TRBJ1-2 TRBV7-2
TGTGCCAGCAGCCTCGGACTCTCCCAAGAGACCCAGTACTTC CASSLGLSQETQYF . . TRBJ2-5 TRBV5-5
TGTGCCAGTCGTGTGGGACAGGGTTTACGCACTGAAGCTTTCTTT CASRVGQGLRTEAFF . TRBD1 TRBJ1-1 TRBV27
TGCGCCAGCCAGCGGCAAACTAATGAAAAACTGTTTTTT CASQRQTNEKLFF . . TRBJ1-4 TRBV10-2
TGCAGCTCCGGGAGGGGGCCCTCCACCGTGAACACTGAAGCTTTCTTT CSSGRGPSTVNTEAFF . TRBD1 TRBJ1-1 TRBV29-1
TGTGCCAGCAGCCGGGAGACTAGCGGGTTTATTGAGCAGTTCTTC CASSRETSGFIEQFF . TRBD2 TRBJ2-1 TRBV11-3
TGTGCCAGCAGTCGCAACCGGGACTACTCCTACAATGAGCAGTTCTTC CASSRNRDYSYNEQFF few TRBD2 TRBJ2-1 TRBV11-3
TGTGCCATCAGTGAGCCGAGCGGGAGTACCTACGAGCAGTACTTC CAISEPSGSTYEQYF . TRBD2 TRBJ2-7 TRBV10-3
TGTGCCAGCAGCTTAGAGTGGCGGGTTCAGGGCACAGATACGCAGTATTTT CASSLEWRVQGTDTQYF . . TRBJ2-3 TRBV7-6